Listed here are 26 T cell receptor beta chains from one sample, sequenced in a study of blood T cell repertoires in COVID-19. Libraries were prepared by immunoSEQ multiplex PCR; TCRdb keeps only in-frame clonotypes and omits some of them. In the table there are 200,000 to 300,000 clones, approximately 89% of which are singletons. Sequenced: PBMCs or T cells enriched from blood (not recorded which). The receptors stem from a woman aged 40 to 49 with acute COVID-19.

The chain has TRBV9 and TRBJ2-2; 10 bases map to TRBD1. Germline CDR1 SGDLS, CDR2 YYNGEE. The V and J ends lost 0 bases and 3 bases, in that order; junction bases with no gene match: 8. The CDR3 is made up of 18 amino acids. CDR3: CASSVGQTGGADTGELFF. The CDR3 nucleotides are TGTGCCAGCAGCGTAGGCCAGACAGGGGGCGCCGACACCGGGGAGCTGTTTTTT.

The gene calls are TRBV27 and TRBJ2-3; 7 positions agree with TRBD1. This CDR3 spans 17 amino acids. Germline trimming cut 6 bases from V and 0 bases from J; bases unmatched to any gene: 12. Per the germline V gene, CDR1 is MNHEY and CDR2 is SMNVEV (reference sequence). CDR3 in amino acids: CASRRPFTGASTDTQYF. CDR3 coding DNA: TGTGCCAGCAGAAGACCGTTCACAGGGGCCAGCACAGATACGCAGTATTTT.

The chain combines TRBV12-5 with TRBJ2-6; 7 bases line up with TRBD1. Germline-derived CDR1 and CDR2 are LGHNT and FRNRAP. This CDR3 comprises 19 residues. Trimming took 0 bases from V and 2 from J; bases not matched to a gene: 10. In DNA form, the CDR3 reads TGTGCTAGTGGTTTGGTCATGGGACAGCCTAACCCTGGGGCCAACGTCCTGACTTTC. Translating gives CASGLVMGQPNPGANVLTF.

The chain joins TRBV5-1 to TRBJ1-1, with 7 bases identical to TRBD1. Germline CDR1 is SGHRS and CDR2 is YFSETQ. J was trimmed by 3 bases and V by 5 bases; bases with no gene match: 7. The CDR3 loop spans 14 amino acids. This CDR3 reads CASSKQGSDTEAFF. CDR3 sequence (DNA): TGCGCCAGCAGTAAACAGGGGTCAGACACTGAAGCTTTCTTT.

This clone came up a few times. V usage is TRBV6-1 and J usage is TRBJ1-1; D possibly corresponds to TRBD1 (6 bases). Germline CDR1 and CDR2: MNHNS and SASEGT. CDR3 length: 14 amino acids. Deletions cut 3 bases from V and 4 bases from J, with 12 bases between. CDR3 sequence (DNA): TGTGCCAGCAGTGAGCCCAGGGGTACCACTGAAGCTTTCTTT. Its translation is CASSEPRGTTEAFF.

This clone was found once. The chain combines TRBV2 with TRBJ1-4, with TRBD1 matching over 7 bases. V was pared by 6 bases and J by 0 bases, with 4 bases of the junction left unmatched. Germline V gives CDR1 SNHLY, CDR2 FYNNEI. CDR3 size: 15 residues. CDR3 bases: TGTGCCAGCAGAGACAGGGCCGCAACTAATGAAAAACTGTTTTTT. It is translated as CASRDRAATNEKLFF.

This sequence joins TRBV2 and TRBJ1-2; D may be TRBD1 (5 bases). V was cut by 6 bases and J by 0 bases, with 11 bases left in between. CDR1 is SNHLY, CDR2 FYNNEI, per germline. CDR3 length: 14 residues. The CDR3 DNA follows: TGTGCCAGCAGCGGGGGATCTACTAACTATGGCTACACCTTC. It yields the protein CASSGGSTNYGYTF.

This clone was seen once. This sequence joins TRBV3-1 (or the pseudogene TRBV3-2) and TRBJ1-1; D unresolved. V lost 4 bases, J lost 2 bases, and 20 bases lay in between. Germline-derived CDR1 and CDR2 are LGHDT and YNNKEL (reference sequence). The CDR3 is 17 residues long. The CDR3 DNA follows: TGTGCCAGCAGCCCTCTTCTAAGAGAGAGGGCCAACACTGAAGCTTTCTTT. Translating it yields CASSPLLRERANTEAFF.

The chain links TRBV19 to TRBJ1-1; D is unclear. The CDR3 contains 14 residues. Germline-derived CDR1 and CDR2 are LNHDA and SQIVND (reference sequence). V was clipped by 5 bases and J by 1 base, with 11 bases between them. CDR3 loop: CASSWAGANTEAFF. The CDR3 DNA follows: TGTGCCAGTAGTTGGGCAGGCGCGAACACTGAAGCTTTCTTT.

The chain is built from TRBV7-2 and TRBJ2-1; 11 positions agree with TRBD2. There are 15 residues in the CDR3. From germline, CDR1 is SGHTA and CDR2 FQGNSA. V lost 1 base to trimming and J lost 14 bases; unmatched junction nucleotides: 10. The CDR3 sequence is CASSLDEETSGIKFF. The DNA for the CDR3 is TGTGCCAGCAGCTTAGATGAAGAGACTAGCGGGATTAAGTTCTTC.

The chain joins TRBV28 to TRBJ1-5; D not resolved. CDR1 and CDR2 from the germline V gene are MDHEN and SYDVKM. The CDR3 is made up of 11 amino acids. V shed 6 bases and J shed 4 bases, with 4 bases lying between them. CDR3 amino acids: CASSLNQPQHF. The CDR3, as DNA: TGTGCCAGCAGCCTAAATCAGCCCCAGCATTTT.

The V and J genes are TRBV5-5 and TRBJ2-2; D is uncertain. With 0 bases removed from V and 6 bases from J, the gap between germline ends came to 9 bases. The CDR3 contains 14 residues. Germline values: CDR1 SGHKS, CDR2 YYEKEE (reference sequence). CDR3 residues: CASSLGYLAGELFF. The CDR3 DNA reads as TGTGCCAGCAGCTTGGGATACCTAGCCGGGGAGCTGTTTTTT.

The V gene is TRBV6-5, the J gene TRBJ1-3; D possibly corresponds to TRBD1 (5 bases). Trimming left V 8 bases short and J 4 bases short, with 15 bases between. CDR3 length: 14 amino acids. Germline V gene lookup returns CDR1 MNHEY and CDR2 SVGAGI. CDR3 coding DNA: TGTGCCAGCCTGCGGGGCCGGTTAGGAAACACCATATATTTT. It yields the protein CASLRGRLGNTIYF.

The chain recombines TRBV24-1 with TRBJ1-2, with TRBD1 as a possible D gene (5 bases). The germline gives CDR1 KGHDR, CDR2 SFDVKD. Trimming left V 0 bases short and J 8 bases short, with 15 bases between. This CDR3 comprises 15 residues. DNA of the CDR3: TGTGCCACCAGTGATTTGGGCCAGGGAATCGGCGGCTACACCTTC. It codes for CATSDLGQGIGGYTF.

The CDR3 region has the DNA TGTGCCAGTAGTATTGATGCCGGGACTAGCGGATTCAATGAGCAGTTCTTC. Protein: CASSIDAGTSGFNEQFF. The chain uses TRBV19 and TRBJ2-1; 11 bases line up with TRBD2. J gave up 6 bases and V 3 bases, and 10 bases lay outside the gene matches. CDR3 length: 17 amino acids. Per germline, CDR1 LNHDA and CDR2 SQIVND (reference sequence).

J is TRBJ1-4 and V is TRBV3-1 (or the pseudogene TRBV3-2), with D perhaps TRBD1 (5 bases). CDR1 is LGHDT and CDR2 is YNNKEL in the germline V gene (reference sequence). Trimming removed 4 bases at V and 3 bases at J, with 12 bases between. The CDR3 runs to 15 residues. The CDR3 sequence is CASSPAGLANEKLFF. CDR3 sequence (DNA): TGTGCCAGCAGCCCCGCAGGGTTGGCTAATGAAAAACTGTTTTTT.

The chain carries TRBV6-1 and TRBJ2-7; 9 nucleotides agree with TRBD2. Germline CDR1 and CDR2: MNHNS and SASEGT. This CDR3 has 16 residues. After removal of 2 bases from V and 4 bases from J, the junction contained 9 bases not matched to a gene. The CDR3 bases are TGTGCCAGCAGTGAACTTACACTAGCGGGTCTTTACGAGCAGTACTTC. Its translation: CASSELTLAGLYEQYF.

CDR3 bases: TGTGCCAGCAGTTTATTTACGGGACTAGCGGGAGTTGAGCAGTACTTC. Translated: CASSLFTGLAGVEQYF. This chain links TRBV27 with TRBJ2-7; TRBD2 aligns across 14 bases. The CDR3 covers 16 residues. V was clipped by 1 base and J by 7 bases; unmatched bases: 6. CDR1 is MNHEY, CDR2 SMNVEV, per germline (reference sequence).

The CDR3 sequence: CATNLLAGGPQFF. CDR3 in DNA: TGTGCCACCAACCTACTAGCGGGAGGGCCTCAGTTCTTC. The genes are TRBV5-4 and TRBJ2-1; 13 bases line up with TRBD2. Germline CDR1 is SGHNT and CDR2 is YYREEE (reference sequence). The V and J ends lost 9 bases and 13 bases, in that order; junction bases with no gene match: 10. The CDR3 contains 13 residues.

Points on this clone: The identical CDR3 is also encoded by other nucleotide sequences in the sample. The chain has TRBV27 and TRBJ2-3, with 7 bases fitting TRBD1. Germline CDR1 and CDR2: MNHEY and SMNVEV (reference sequence). The CDR3 is made up of 15 amino acids. V trimming: 3 bases; J trimming: 2 bases; junction bases outside the gene matches: 5. The CDR3 protein is CASSLRQGPTDTQYF. In DNA, the CDR3 is TGTGCCAGCAGTTTGAGACAGGGTCCCACAGATACGCAGTATTTT.

CDR3 in DNA: TGTGCTAGTGGTTTGGGCCAGGGGGCCGGGGAAAAACTGTTTTTT. Translated: CASGLGQGAGEKLFF. This chain joins TRBV12-5 and TRBJ1-4; 8 bases map to TRBD1. The CDR3 loop spans 15 amino acids. J was trimmed by 8 bases and V by 1 base; bases with no gene match: 6. Germline CDR1 LGHNT, CDR2 FRNRAP.

The chain uses TRBV6-2 or TRBV6-3 and TRBJ2-1, with D maybe TRBD2 (6 bases). Trimming left V 2 bases short and J 9 bases short, with 14 bases between. Germline V gene data show CDR1 as MNHEY and CDR2 as SVGEGT. The CDR3 sequence is 14 residues long. The CDR3 spells CASSYPGGTGEQFF. The DNA for the CDR3 is TGTGCCAGCAGTTACCCCGGGGGAACGGGTGAGCAGTTCTTC.

CDR3 sequence reads: CASSLTLGVAYEQYF. The CDR3 coding sequence is TGTGCCAGCAGTTTAACTCTCGGGGTCGCTTACGAGCAGTACTTC. The V call is TRBV27, the J call TRBJ2-7; perhaps TRBD2 as D (5 bases). In germline, CDR1 is MNHEY, CDR2 SMNVEV (reference sequence). V gave up 2 bases and J gave up 4 bases, with 15 bases separating them. The CDR3 is made up of 15 amino acids.

V and J are TRBV30 and TRBJ1-1; the D gene is possibly TRBD1 (5 bases). Trimming took off 3 bases at V and 10 bases at J, with 9 bases between the two ends. The CDR3 runs 10 residues. The germline CDR1 and CDR2 sequences are GTSNPN and SVGIG (reference sequence). In DNA, the CDR3 is TGTGCCTGGAGCGGGGGGAGAGCTTTCTTT. It is translated as CAWSGGRAFF.

V and J are TRBV24-1 and TRBJ1-1, with D unclear. CDR3 size: 13 residues. Trimming stripped 4 bases from V and 12 bases from J, with 17 bases between. CDR1 KGHDR and CDR2 SFDVKD come from the germline V gene. The CDR3 loop reads CATSERGRTESFF. The DNA of the CDR3 is TGTGCCACCAGTGAAAGAGGGAGGACCGAGTCTTTCTTT.

The rearrangement joins TRBV6-2 or TRBV6-3 to TRBJ2-7; tentatively, D is TRBD2 (6 bases). From germline, CDR1 is MNHEY and CDR2 SVGEGT. Trimming pared 4 bases from V and 6 bases from J, leaving 19 bases between. CDR3 length equals 15 residues. The CDR3 DNA follows: TGTGCCAGCAGTTCCTCGATTGAGGGAGGTCTCGAGCAGTACGTC. Protein product: CASSSSIEGGLEQYV.